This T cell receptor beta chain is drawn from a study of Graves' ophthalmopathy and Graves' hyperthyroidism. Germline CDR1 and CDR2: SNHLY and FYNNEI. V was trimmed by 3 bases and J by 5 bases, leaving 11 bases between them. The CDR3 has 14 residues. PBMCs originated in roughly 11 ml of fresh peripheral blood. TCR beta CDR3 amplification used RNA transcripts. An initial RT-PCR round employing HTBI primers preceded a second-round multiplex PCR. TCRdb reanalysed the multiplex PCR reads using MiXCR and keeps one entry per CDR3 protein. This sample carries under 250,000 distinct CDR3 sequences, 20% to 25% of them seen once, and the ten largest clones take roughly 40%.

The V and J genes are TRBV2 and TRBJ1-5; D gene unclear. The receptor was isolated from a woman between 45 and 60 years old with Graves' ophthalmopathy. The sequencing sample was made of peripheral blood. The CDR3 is CASSDFGRYQPQHF. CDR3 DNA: TGTGCCAGCAGTGACTTTGGCAGATATCAGCCCCAGCATTTT.